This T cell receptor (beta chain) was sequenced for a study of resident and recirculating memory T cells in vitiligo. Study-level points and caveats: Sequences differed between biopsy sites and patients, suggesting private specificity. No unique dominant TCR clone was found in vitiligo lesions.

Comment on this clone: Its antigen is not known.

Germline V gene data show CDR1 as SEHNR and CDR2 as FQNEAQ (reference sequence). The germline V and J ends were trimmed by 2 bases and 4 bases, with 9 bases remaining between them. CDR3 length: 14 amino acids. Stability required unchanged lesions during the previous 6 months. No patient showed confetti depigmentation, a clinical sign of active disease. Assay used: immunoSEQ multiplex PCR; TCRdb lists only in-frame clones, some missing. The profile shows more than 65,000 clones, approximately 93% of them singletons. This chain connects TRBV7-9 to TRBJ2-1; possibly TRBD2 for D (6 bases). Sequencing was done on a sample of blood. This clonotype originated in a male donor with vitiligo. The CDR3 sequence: CASSLFGGYNEQFF. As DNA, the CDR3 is TGTGCCAGCAGCTTATTCGGGGGTTACAATGAGCAGTTCTTC.